A selection of T cell receptor beta chains follows, all from one sample in a study of T-cell reconstitution after alpha-beta-depleted transplantation in children. TCRdb redid the calling of the PCR reads with MiXCR, one entry per CDR3 protein. Among approximately 300,000 distinct CDR3 sequences, 11% were seen once, and the ten largest hold 20% to 25%. The source was peripheral blood, collected 180 days after TCRalphabeta/CD19-depleted stem cell transplant. The receptors shown here come from a male patient under 10 years old who had a stem cell transplant for chronic granulomatous disease, so the T cells may come from the graft donor. The CDR3 runs from the conserved cysteine through the conserved F or W. The D gene is left open where the match is weak. Not every row has a clone size; where given, it reads once, few, many or a size class.

j_call: TRBJ2-2
d_call: -
v_call: TRBV20-1
clone_size: -
cdr3_aa: CSARGLSRGGHIGELFF
cdr3_nt: TGCAGTGCTAGAGGCCTCTCGAGGGGGGGGCATATCGGGGAGCTGTTTTTT

j_call: TRBJ2-1
d_call: TRBD2
v_call: TRBV12-3/TRBV12-4
clone_size: many
cdr3_aa: CASRLAGVNEQFF
cdr3_nt: TGTGCCAGCCGACTAGCGGGGGTCAATGAGCAGTTCTTC

j_call: TRBJ2-5
d_call: TRBD1
v_call: TRBV10-3
clone_size: many
cdr3_aa: CAISESGQGAKETQYF
cdr3_nt: TGTGCCATCAGTGAGTCGGGACAGGGGGCGAAGGAGACCCAGTACTTC

j_call: TRBJ2-5
d_call: -
v_call: TRBV7-2
clone_size: many
cdr3_aa: CASSQSRGETQYF
cdr3_nt: TGTGCCAGCAGTCAGAGCCGGGGCGAGACCCAGTACTTC

j_call: TRBJ2-1
d_call: TRBD2
v_call: TRBV29-1
clone_size: many
cdr3_aa: CSGLAGTAYNEQFF
cdr3_nt: TGCAGCGGGTTAGCGGGGACTGCCTACAATGAGCAGTTCTTC

j_call: TRBJ2-3
d_call: -
v_call: TRBV14
clone_size: few
cdr3_aa: CASSQELREPRTDTQYF
cdr3_nt: TGTGCCAGCAGCCAAGAGTTAAGAGAGCCACGCACAGATACGCAGTATTTT

j_call: TRBJ2-1
d_call: -
v_call: TRBV7-2
clone_size: many
cdr3_aa: CASSWGGPNNEQFF
cdr3_nt: TGTGCCAGCAGCTGGGGGGGGCCCAACAATGAGCAGTTCTTC

j_call: TRBJ2-1
d_call: TRBD2
v_call: TRBV5-1
clone_size: many
cdr3_aa: CASRSLVGGIDEQFF
cdr3_nt: TGCGCCAGCAGATCCCTTGTCGGGGGGATCGATGAGCAGTTCTTC

j_call: TRBJ2-3
d_call: TRBD1
v_call: TRBV10-3
clone_size: many
cdr3_aa: CAIMGQGVSDTQYF
cdr3_nt: TGTGCCATCATGGGACAGGGGGTTTCAGATACGCAGTATTTT

j_call: TRBJ2-5
d_call: TRBD1
v_call: TRBV12-3/TRBV12-4
clone_size: many
cdr3_aa: CASSRDREWKTQYF
cdr3_nt: TGTGCCAGCAGTCGAGACAGGGAGTGGAAGACCCAGTACTTC

j_call: TRBJ2-1
d_call: TRBD1
v_call: TRBV11-1
clone_size: many
cdr3_aa: CASSSWDRDLNEQFF
cdr3_nt: TGTGCCAGCAGCTCCTGGGACAGGGATCTGAATGAGCAGTTCTTC

j_call: TRBJ1-5
d_call: -
v_call: TRBV5-1
clone_size: -
cdr3_aa: CASSSGQSNQPQHF
cdr3_nt: TGCGCCAGCAGCTCCGGACAGAGCAATCAGCCCCAGCATTTT

j_call: TRBJ2-5
d_call: TRBD1
v_call: TRBV7-3
clone_size: few
cdr3_aa: CASSLKGGQGTQYF
cdr3_nt: TGTGCCAGCAGCTTAAAAGGCGGACAGGGGACCCAGTACTTC

j_call: TRBJ1-1
d_call: -
v_call: TRBV28
clone_size: many
cdr3_aa: CASIDLGGNTEAFF
cdr3_nt: TGTGCCAGCATCGACCTCGGGGGGAACACTGAAGCTTTCTTT

j_call: TRBJ2-1
d_call: -
v_call: TRBV18
clone_size: many
cdr3_aa: CASSPGQGYEQFF
cdr3_nt: TGTGCCAGCTCACCTGGTCAGGGCTATGAGCAGTTCTTC

j_call: TRBJ2-5
d_call: -
v_call: TRBV15
clone_size: many
cdr3_aa: CATSRVAAGKTQYF
cdr3_nt: TGTGCCACCAGCAGAGTAGCGGCAGGGAAGACCCAGTACTTC

j_call: TRBJ1-6
d_call: TRBD1
v_call: TRBV7-2
clone_size: many
cdr3_aa: CASSLELTGERSPLHF
cdr3_nt: TGTGCCAGCAGCTTAGAACTGACAGGGGAGCGTTCACCCCTCCACTTT

j_call: TRBJ2-2
d_call: -
v_call: TRBV7-6
clone_size: once
cdr3_aa: CASSLTSTRGTYTGELFF
cdr3_nt: TGTGCCAGCAGCTTAACGTCAACTAGAGGGACCTACACCGGGGAGCTGTTTTTT

j_call: TRBJ2-3
d_call: TRBD1
v_call: TRBV10-1
clone_size: -
cdr3_aa: CASSERTGGDTQYF
cdr3_nt: TGCGCCAGCAGTGAAAGGACAGGCGGAGATACGCAGTATTTT

j_call: TRBJ2-1
d_call: -
v_call: TRBV12-3/TRBV12-4
clone_size: many
cdr3_aa: CASSLKAPYNEQFF
cdr3_nt: TGTGCCAGCAGTTTGAAAGCGCCCTACAATGAGCAGTTCTTC

j_call: TRBJ1-2
d_call: -
v_call: TRBV13
clone_size: -
cdr3_aa: CASLRQRQWGYTF
cdr3_nt: TGTGCCAGCCTCCGACAGCGCCAATGGGGCTACACCTTC

j_call: TRBJ2-2
d_call: TRBD2
v_call: TRBV7-8
clone_size: many
cdr3_aa: CASSPLAGGPTGELFF
cdr3_nt: TGTGCCAGCAGCCCACTAGCGGGGGGGCCCACCGGGGAGCTGTTTTTT

j_call: TRBJ1-2
d_call: -
v_call: TRBV20-1
clone_size: many
cdr3_aa: CSASGAGYTF
cdr3_nt: TGCAGTGCTAGTGGGGCTGGCTACACCTTC

j_call: TRBJ1-2
d_call: TRBD1
v_call: TRBV28
clone_size: many
cdr3_aa: CASTTQGMANYGYTF
cdr3_nt: TGTGCCAGCACAACACAGGGGATGGCTAACTATGGCTACACCTTC

j_call: TRBJ1-2
d_call: TRBD1
v_call: TRBV4-3
clone_size: many
cdr3_aa: CASSDRGGYGYTF
cdr3_nt: TGCGCCAGCAGCGACAGGGGGGGGTATGGCTACACCTTC

j_call: TRBJ1-2
d_call: -
v_call: TRBV18
clone_size: many
cdr3_aa: CASSPLREVKEGYTF
cdr3_nt: TGTGCCAGCTCACCCCTCCGGGAGGTAAAGGAAGGCTACACCTTC

j_call: TRBJ2-2
d_call: -
v_call: TRBV5-1
clone_size: many
cdr3_aa: CASSLVFNSPTGELFF
cdr3_nt: TGCGCCAGCAGCTTGGTTTTCAATTCGCCAACCGGGGAGCTGTTTTTT

j_call: TRBJ2-3
d_call: -
v_call: TRBV6-1
clone_size: many
cdr3_aa: CASSALPGLGGDTQYF
cdr3_nt: TGTGCCAGCAGTGCCTTACCGGGTCTAGGAGGAGATACGCAGTATTTT

j_call: TRBJ1-1
d_call: -
v_call: TRBV28
clone_size: -
cdr3_aa: CASSSPDTEAFF
cdr3_nt: TGTGCCAGCAGTTCGCCGGACACTGAAGCTTTCTTT

j_call: TRBJ2-5
d_call: -
v_call: TRBV7-3
clone_size: few
cdr3_aa: CASSPHLQETQYF
cdr3_nt: TGTGCCAGCAGCCCACATCTACAAGAGACCCAGTACTTC

j_call: TRBJ1-6
d_call: TRBD1
v_call: TRBV4-3
clone_size: many
cdr3_aa: CASSQAAGQGNSPLHF
cdr3_nt: TGCGCCAGCAGCCAAGCAGCGGGACAGGGTAATTCACCCCTCCACTTT

j_call: TRBJ1-5
d_call: -
v_call: TRBV14
clone_size: many
cdr3_aa: CASSRGGNQPQHF
cdr3_nt: TGTGCCAGCAGCCGGGGCGGCAATCAGCCCCAGCATTTT

j_call: TRBJ2-5
d_call: -
v_call: TRBV28
clone_size: many
cdr3_aa: CASSLSSGGQETQYF
cdr3_nt: TGTGCCAGCAGTTTGTCGTCAGGTGGACAAGAGACCCAGTACTTC

j_call: TRBJ2-3
d_call: TRBD2
v_call: TRBV25-1
clone_size: many
cdr3_aa: CASSDKRLAASTDTQYF
cdr3_nt: TGTGCCAGCAGTGATAAGAGGCTAGCGGCTAGCACAGATACGCAGTATTTT

j_call: TRBJ1-1
d_call: -
v_call: TRBV6-5
clone_size: many
cdr3_aa: CASSFTSRGVAFF
cdr3_nt: TGTGCCAGCAGTTTTACCTCCAGGGGCGTAGCTTTCTTT

j_call: TRBJ2-7
d_call: -
v_call: TRBV18
clone_size: few
cdr3_aa: CASSLQQDLWYF
cdr3_nt: TGTGCCAGCTCACTACAACAGGACCTCTGGTACTTC

j_call: TRBJ2-3
d_call: TRBD2
v_call: TRBV5-1
clone_size: many
cdr3_aa: CASSLERDPDTQYF
cdr3_nt: TGCGCCAGCAGCTTGGAGCGGGATCCGGATACGCAGTATTTT

j_call: TRBJ2-5
d_call: -
v_call: TRBV5-6
clone_size: many
cdr3_aa: CASSLLAGMEETQYF
cdr3_nt: TGTGCCAGCAGCTTGTTAGCAGGAATGGAAGAGACCCAGTACTTC

j_call: TRBJ2-5
d_call: -
v_call: TRBV11-3
clone_size: few
cdr3_aa: CASSLDQYQETQYF
cdr3_nt: TGTGCCAGCAGCTTAGACCAGTACCAAGAGACCCAGTACTTC

j_call: TRBJ2-5
d_call: -
v_call: TRBV28
clone_size: many
cdr3_aa: CASSNGGTPETQYF
cdr3_nt: TGTGCCAGCAGTAACGGTGGCACCCCAGAGACCCAGTACTTC

j_call: TRBJ2-7
d_call: -
v_call: TRBV9
clone_size: many
cdr3_aa: CASSVVGAGEQYF
cdr3_nt: TGTGCCAGCAGCGTAGTAGGGGCCGGAGAGCAGTACTTC

j_call: TRBJ2-7
d_call: TRBD1
v_call: TRBV12-3/TRBV12-4
clone_size: many
cdr3_aa: CASSLVTGTGAYEQYF
cdr3_nt: TGTGCCAGCAGTTTAGTGACCGGGACAGGGGCTTACGAGCAGTACTTC

j_call: TRBJ1-1
d_call: TRBD1
v_call: TRBV5-1
clone_size: many
cdr3_aa: CASSLLQGAWRTEAFF
cdr3_nt: TGCGCCAGCAGCTTGCTGCAGGGGGCCTGGCGCACTGAAGCTTTCTTT

j_call: TRBJ2-1
d_call: TRBD2
v_call: TRBV28
clone_size: few
cdr3_aa: CASSLVGKGLRNEQFF
cdr3_nt: TGTGCCAGCAGTTTGGTTGGTAAGGGACTAAGGAATGAGCAGTTCTTC

j_call: TRBJ2-4
d_call: -
v_call: TRBV9
clone_size: many
cdr3_aa: CASSTSEFSIQYF
cdr3_nt: TGTGCCAGCAGCACCTCGGAGTTCAGCATTCAGTACTTC

j_call: TRBJ2-1
d_call: TRBD2
v_call: TRBV7-6
clone_size: many
cdr3_aa: CASSFWRTSGSYNEQFF
cdr3_nt: TGTGCCAGCAGCTTTTGGAGGACTAGCGGGAGCTACAATGAGCAGTTCTTC

j_call: TRBJ2-1
d_call: TRBD2
v_call: TRBV20-1
clone_size: many
cdr3_aa: CSAGLAYEQFF
cdr3_nt: TGCAGTGCAGGACTAGCCTATGAGCAGTTCTTC

j_call: TRBJ2-5
d_call: TRBD1
v_call: TRBV7-9
clone_size: many
cdr3_aa: CASTYTGGQETQYF
cdr3_nt: TGTGCCAGCACCTATACAGGGGGCCAAGAGACCCAGTACTTC

j_call: TRBJ2-1
d_call: TRBD2
v_call: TRBV7-8
clone_size: many
cdr3_aa: CASSLAWSSGKVRNEQFF
cdr3_nt: TGTGCCAGCAGCTTAGCATGGTCTAGCGGGAAAGTACGGAATGAGCAGTTCTTC

j_call: TRBJ2-1
d_call: TRBD2
v_call: TRBV12-3/TRBV12-4
clone_size: many
cdr3_aa: CASSLSGGRSNEQFF
cdr3_nt: TGTGCCAGCAGTTTGAGCGGGGGCCGCTCTAATGAGCAGTTCTTC

j_call: TRBJ2-7
d_call: TRBD2
v_call: TRBV4-2
clone_size: many
cdr3_aa: CASSPRTSGIHEQYF
cdr3_nt: TGTGCCAGCAGCCCGCGGACTAGCGGGATCCACGAGCAGTACTTC

j_call: TRBJ2-3
d_call: TRBD2
v_call: TRBV12-3/TRBV12-4
clone_size: many
cdr3_aa: CASSPSGKTSTDTQYF
cdr3_nt: TGTGCCAGCAGTCCTAGCGGGAAAACTAGCACAGATACGCAGTATTTT

j_call: TRBJ1-2
d_call: -
v_call: TRBV24-1
clone_size: many
cdr3_aa: CATSSERNGYTF
cdr3_nt: TGTGCCACCAGTAGTGAGAGGAATGGCTACACCTTC